Presented here are 5 T cell receptor beta chains from one specimen sequenced in a study of siplizumab effects on memory and regulatory T cells. TCRdb's copy holds only in-frame clones and misses some; the assay was immunoSEQ multiplex PCR. The sample lists 100,000 or so clones; 94% were seen once. Specimen: Tregs sorted from blood. Every receptor here comes from a human donor in good health.

In the case of this clone: An end of the junction differs from the germline gene, which may be a read error. This sample also contains other DNA sequences that code for the same CDR3. The chain employs TRBV14 and TRBJ2-6; 10 bases are shared with TRBD2. This CDR3 spans 18 amino acids. Germline CDR1 is SGHDN and CDR2 is FVKESK. This chain's CDR3 is CASSLLAGVHSGANVLTF. DNA for the CDR3: TGTGCCAGCAGCCTCCTAGCGGGAGTCCACTCTGGGGCCAACGTTCTGACTTTC.

The chain joins TRBV4-1 to TRBJ2-1; 9 bases are shared with TRBD1. J was trimmed by 4 bases and V by 3 bases; bases with no gene match: 7. Germline CDR1 reads MGHRA; CDR2 reads YSYEKL. CDR3 length equals 16 residues. This CDR3 reads CASSQKPGQGYNEQFF. The CDR3 bases are TGCGCCAGCAGCCAGAAGCCGGGACAGGGATACAATGAGCAGTTCTTC.

This sequence joins TRBV15 and TRBJ2-7, with 8 bases matching TRBD2. Germline assignment: CDR1 LNHNV and CDR2 YYDKDF (reference sequence). The CDR3 consists of 16 residues. Trimming removed 3 bases from V and 3 bases from J; junction bases left unmatched: 10. This CDR3 reads CATSRRNPGGFYEQYF. CDR3 DNA: TGTGCCACCAGCAGGCGCAACCCGGGAGGGTTCTACGAGCAGTACTTC.

The chain employs TRBV28 and TRBJ2-7; 12 bases map to TRBD1. V dropped 3 bases and J dropped 6; count of bases not matched to a gene: 6. Germline V gene sequence: CDR1 MDHEN, CDR2 SYDVKM. This CDR3 has 15 amino acids. The DNA of the CDR3 is TGTGCCAGCAGTTTGGTGGGACAGGGGGCCGTCGAGCAGTACTTC. Translating it yields CASSLVGQGAVEQYF.

The chain couples TRBV5-5 to TRBJ2-7; D may be TRBD1 (6 bases). Deletions cut 1 base from V and 4 bases from J, with 24 bases between. Germline V gene data show CDR1 as SGHKS and CDR2 as YYEKEE (reference sequence). The CDR3 has 18 amino acids. The CDR3 DNA reads TGTGCCAGCAGCTTGAAGGGGGTGAGAGCGGTGGTACAATACGAGCAGTACTTC. Protein sequence: CASSLKGVRAVVQYEQYF.